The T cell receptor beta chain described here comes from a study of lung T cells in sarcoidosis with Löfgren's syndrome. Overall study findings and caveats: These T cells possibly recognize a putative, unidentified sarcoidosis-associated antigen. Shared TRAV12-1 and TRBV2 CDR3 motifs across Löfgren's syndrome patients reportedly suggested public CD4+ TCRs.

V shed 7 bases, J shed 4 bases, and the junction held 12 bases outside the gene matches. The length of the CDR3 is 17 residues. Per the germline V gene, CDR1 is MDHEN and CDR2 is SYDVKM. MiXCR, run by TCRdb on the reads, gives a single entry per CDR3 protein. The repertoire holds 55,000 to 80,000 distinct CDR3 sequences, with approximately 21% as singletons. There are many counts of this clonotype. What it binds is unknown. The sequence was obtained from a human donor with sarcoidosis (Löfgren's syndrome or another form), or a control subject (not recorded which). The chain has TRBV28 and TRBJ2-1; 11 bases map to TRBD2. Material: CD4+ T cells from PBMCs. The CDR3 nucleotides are TGTGCCAGCACATCACTAGCGGGAGACAAAAGATACAATGAGCAGTTCTTC. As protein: CASTSLAGDKRYNEQFF.